One T cell receptor beta chain is described in this entry. This CDR3 is built from 16 residues. Looked up from germline, CDR1 is SGHTA and CDR2 is FQGNSA. V lost 5 bases to trimming and J lost 11 bases; unmatched junction nucleotides: 15. Generated by immunoSEQ multiplex PCR, the TCRdb table keeps only in-frame clones and is missing some. The table lists 30,000 to 45,000 clones, more than 75% of them singletons, with just over 0.55% in the top ten. This record comes from a study of T cell changes during pregnancy in multiple sclerosis. The sequence was obtained from a female donor with multiple sclerosis, enrolled in a pregnancy study. This chain uses TRBV7-2 with TRBJ2-3; 11 bases line up with TRBD2. The source was CD4+ T cells from peripheral blood mononuclear cells, collected in the first trimester of pregnancy. The DNA of the CDR3 is TGTGCCAGCAGCGCGCAACTAGCGGGGGTAGTCCGTGGGCAGTATTTT. It codes for CASSAQLAGVVRGQYF.